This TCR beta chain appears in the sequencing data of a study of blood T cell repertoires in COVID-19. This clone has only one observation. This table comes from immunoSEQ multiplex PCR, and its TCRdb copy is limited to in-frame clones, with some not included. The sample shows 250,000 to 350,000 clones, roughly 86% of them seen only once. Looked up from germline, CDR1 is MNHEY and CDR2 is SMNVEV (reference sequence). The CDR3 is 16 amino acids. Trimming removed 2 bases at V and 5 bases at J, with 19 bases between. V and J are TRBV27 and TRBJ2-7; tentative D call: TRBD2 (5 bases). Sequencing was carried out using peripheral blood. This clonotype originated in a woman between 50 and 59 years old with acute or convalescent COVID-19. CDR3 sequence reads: CASSLNPPGNLNEQYF. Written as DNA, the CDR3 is TGTGCCAGCAGTTTAAATCCCCCGGGGAACTTGAACGAGCAGTACTTC.